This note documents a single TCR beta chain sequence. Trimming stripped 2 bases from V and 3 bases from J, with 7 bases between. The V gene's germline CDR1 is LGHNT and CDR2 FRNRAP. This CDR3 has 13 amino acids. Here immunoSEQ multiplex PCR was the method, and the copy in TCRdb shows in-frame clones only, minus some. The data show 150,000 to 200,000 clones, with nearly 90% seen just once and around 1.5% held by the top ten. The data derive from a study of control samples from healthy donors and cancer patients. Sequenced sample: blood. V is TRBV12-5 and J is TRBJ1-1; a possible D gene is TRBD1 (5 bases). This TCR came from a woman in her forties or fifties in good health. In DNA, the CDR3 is TGTGCTAGTGGTTTGTGGGGGGACACTGAAGCTTTCTTT. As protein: CASGLWGDTEAFF.